A selection of T cell receptor beta chains follows, all from one sample in a study of beta chain features in type 1 diabetes. Using immunoSEQ multiplex PCR, the repertoire was profiled, and TCRdb retains in-frame clones only, with some absent. The table lists 250,000 to 350,000 clones, 13% to 15% of them singletons. Sequencing input: naive CD4+ T cells from blood. These receptors originate from a man aged 25 to 40 with type 1 diabetes. The CDR3 runs from the conserved cysteine through the conserved F or W. Fields, in order: D gene, V gene, clone size, J gene, CDR3 DNA, CDR3 protein. A D gene is named only where the DNA matches it firmly. The size of a clone is reported for some rows only, either as once, few or many, or as a class for expanded clones.

d_gene: -
v_gene: TRBV25-1
abundance: few
j_gene: TRBJ2-5
CDR3nt: TGTGCCAGCAGTGAATTCCAGGGGCCCCAAGAGACCCAGTACTTC
CDR3aa: CASSEFQGPQETQYF

d_gene: -
v_gene: TRBV29-1
abundance: few
j_gene: TRBJ1-1
CDR3nt: TGCAGCGTTGAGGGTAGCCAGTTGAACACTGAAGCTTTCTTT
CDR3aa: CSVEGSQLNTEAFF

d_gene: TRBD2
v_gene: TRBV6-6
abundance: few
j_gene: TRBJ2-7
CDR3nt: TGTGCCAGCAGTTACCAGGCTAGCGGGAGTCAGTACGAGCAGTACTTC
CDR3aa: CASSYQASGSQYEQYF

d_gene: -
v_gene: TRBV9
abundance: -
j_gene: TRBJ1-1
CDR3nt: TGTGCCAGCAGCGTAGGCAGGTTTAACACTGAAGCTTTCTTT
CDR3aa: CASSVGRFNTEAFF

d_gene: -
v_gene: TRBV19
abundance: few
j_gene: TRBJ2-5
CDR3nt: TGTGCCAGTAGTCACAGGGGAGGACAAGAGACCCAGTACTTC
CDR3aa: CASSHRGGQETQYF

d_gene: -
v_gene: TRBV5-1
abundance: few
j_gene: TRBJ2-1
CDR3nt: TGCGCCAGCAGCTTGGACGGGATTAGCTCCTACAATGAGCAGTTCTTC
CDR3aa: CASSLDGISSYNEQFF

d_gene: TRBD2
v_gene: TRBV28
abundance: -
j_gene: TRBJ2-7
CDR3nt: TGTGCCAGCAGTTTAGGCGGGAGGGAATCCTACGAGCAGTACTTC
CDR3aa: CASSLGGRESYEQYF

d_gene: TRBD1
v_gene: TRBV15
abundance: -
j_gene: TRBJ2-7
CDR3nt: TGTGCCACCAGCATAGGACAGGGTGGTCACTACGAGCAGTACTTC
CDR3aa: CATSIGQGGHYEQYF

d_gene: TRBD2
v_gene: TRBV30
abundance: few
j_gene: TRBJ2-7
CDR3nt: TGTGCCTGGAGTGTACGACTAGCGGGGCTCATCTCCTACGAGCAGTACTTC
CDR3aa: CAWSVRLAGLISYEQYF

d_gene: -
v_gene: TRBV7-2
abundance: few
j_gene: TRBJ2-5
CDR3nt: TGTGCCAGCAGCTTAGTGGTCGGGAGTGGGCTCGAGACCCAGTACTTC
CDR3aa: CASSLVVGSGLETQYF

d_gene: TRBD2
v_gene: TRBV12-5
abundance: few
j_gene: TRBJ2-1
CDR3nt: TGTGCTAGTGGTTTAGGACTAGCGGTAAACAATGAGCAGTTCTTC
CDR3aa: CASGLGLAVNNEQFF

d_gene: -
v_gene: TRBV25-1
abundance: -
j_gene: TRBJ2-5
CDR3nt: TGTGCCAGCAGTGAATATCCAAGCGCGGGGACAGCCCAAGAGACCCAGTACTTC
CDR3aa: CASSEYPSAGTAQETQYF

d_gene: -
v_gene: TRBV5-5
abundance: few
j_gene: TRBJ2-7
CDR3nt: TGTGCCAGCAGCTTGACTAGCCCAACCTACGAGCAGTACTTC
CDR3aa: CASSLTSPTYEQYF

d_gene: -
v_gene: TRBV2
abundance: -
j_gene: TRBJ1-1
CDR3nt: TGTGCCAGCAGTAGCCAGGGGAACACTGAAGCTTTCTTT
CDR3aa: CASSSQGNTEAFF

d_gene: -
v_gene: TRBV7-2
abundance: few
j_gene: TRBJ2-1
CDR3nt: TGTGCCAGCAGCTTAGTTGCCTCGAGGAATGAGCAGTTCTTC
CDR3aa: CASSLVASRNEQFF

d_gene: -
v_gene: TRBV14
abundance: -
j_gene: TRBJ2-1
CDR3nt: TGTGCCAGCAGCCATCCGACAGGTTCCCTTCAGTTCTTC
CDR3aa: CASSHPTGSLQFF

d_gene: TRBD1
v_gene: TRBV7-2
abundance: -
j_gene: TRBJ1-2
CDR3nt: TGTGCCAGCAGCTCGGACAGGGGATACAGCTATGGCTACACCTTC
CDR3aa: CASSSDRGYSYGYTF

d_gene: TRBD1
v_gene: TRBV5-1
abundance: -
j_gene: TRBJ1-5
CDR3nt: TGCGCCAGCAGCTTGGGACAGGGGGATGGCAATCAGCCCCAGCATTTT
CDR3aa: CASSLGQGDGNQPQHF

d_gene: -
v_gene: TRBV11-2
abundance: -
j_gene: TRBJ1-2
CDR3nt: TGTGCCAGCAGCCCGGACAGCGACTATGGCTACACCTTC
CDR3aa: CASSPDSDYGYTF

d_gene: -
v_gene: TRBV18
abundance: -
j_gene: TRBJ2-1
CDR3nt: TGTGCCAGCTCACCATTAATTCGGGATGAGCAGTTCTTC
CDR3aa: CASSPLIRDEQFF

d_gene: -
v_gene: TRBV5-1
abundance: few
j_gene: TRBJ1-1
CDR3nt: TGCGCCAGCAGCTTGGGCCCACAGGGCGCGAACACTGAAGCTTTCTTT
CDR3aa: CASSLGPQGANTEAFF

d_gene: -
v_gene: TRBV18
abundance: -
j_gene: TRBJ2-7
CDR3nt: TGTGCCAGCTCTCCCGCCGCAGGCTACGAGCAGTACTTC
CDR3aa: CASSPAAGYEQYF

d_gene: TRBD2
v_gene: TRBV7-9
abundance: -
j_gene: TRBJ2-3
CDR3nt: TGTGCCAGCAGCTCGCCCACTACTAGCGGGATGGGGAATACGCAGTATTTT
CDR3aa: CASSSPTTSGMGNTQYF

d_gene: -
v_gene: TRBV6-1
abundance: -
j_gene: TRBJ1-5
CDR3nt: TGTGCCAGTGCGGGAGGGCCCCAGCATTTT
CDR3aa: CASAGGPQHF

d_gene: -
v_gene: TRBV7-2
abundance: -
j_gene: TRBJ2-1
CDR3nt: TGTGCCAGCAGCTTAGGAGGTAGCGTAGTCAATGAGCAGTTCTTC
CDR3aa: CASSLGGSVVNEQFF

d_gene: -
v_gene: TRBV2
abundance: few
j_gene: TRBJ2-3
CDR3nt: TGTGCCAGCAGTAGAGGGACTCGCACAGATACGCAGTATTTT
CDR3aa: CASSRGTRTDTQYF

d_gene: TRBD1
v_gene: TRBV6-6
abundance: few
j_gene: TRBJ1-5
CDR3nt: TGTGCCAGCAGTTACTCGAGACAGGGAGGTCAGCCCCAGCATTTT
CDR3aa: CASSYSRQGGQPQHF

d_gene: -
v_gene: TRBV28
abundance: -
j_gene: TRBJ2-4
CDR3nt: TGTGCCAGCAGTTTATATGGGGCTACAAACATTCAGTACTTC
CDR3aa: CASSLYGATNIQYF

d_gene: TRBD2
v_gene: TRBV7-9
abundance: few
j_gene: TRBJ2-1
CDR3nt: TGTGCCAGCAGCTTATTTACTAGCGGGAGGGTCTTCGAGCAGTTCTTC
CDR3aa: CASSLFTSGRVFEQFF

d_gene: -
v_gene: TRBV6-5
abundance: -
j_gene: TRBJ1-2
CDR3nt: TGTGCCAGCAGCCCGGACAGCCAAAACTATGGCTACACCTTC
CDR3aa: CASSPDSQNYGYTF

d_gene: TRBD1
v_gene: TRBV7-9
abundance: -
j_gene: TRBJ2-7
CDR3nt: TGTGCCAGCAGCTTAGCTACCGGGACAGGGGCCTACGAGCAGTACTTC
CDR3aa: CASSLATGTGAYEQYF

d_gene: TRBD1
v_gene: TRBV30
abundance: -
j_gene: TRBJ2-2
CDR3nt: TGTGCCTGGGAACAGGGGCGAGGCACCGGGGAGCTGTTTTTT
CDR3aa: CAWEQGRGTGELFF

d_gene: TRBD2
v_gene: TRBV5-1
abundance: few
j_gene: TRBJ2-1
CDR3nt: TGCGCCAGCAGCTTTGAAGCGGGGGCCTACAATGAGCAGTTCTTC
CDR3aa: CASSFEAGAYNEQFF